This T cell receptor (beta chain) comes out of a study of radiation and T cells in renal cell carcinoma. The time point was: blood 4 weeks post-SBRT, at nephrectomy. Treatment of the sample: 15 Gy SBRT to primary tumor, nephrectomy 4 weeks later. Overall study results and limits: No pretreatment tumor biopsies were available for baseline clonotypes. Top tumor clonotypes rose in blood 2 weeks post-radiation, then contracted.

Generated by immunoSEQ multiplex PCR, the TCRdb table keeps only in-frame clones and is missing some. The sample lists some 100,000 clones; around 83% were seen once. V lost 0 bases to trimming and J lost 15 bases, with 19 bases between them. This CDR3 comprises 14 residues. The germline V gene has CDR1 SGHRS and CDR2 YFSETQ. Concerning this clone itself: What it binds is unknown.

J is TRBJ2-1 and V is TRBV5-1; D ambiguous. The receptor comes from a man between 60 and 75 years old with renal cell carcinoma. This specimen consisted of blood, obtained from a patient whose treatment included radiotherapy and nephrectomy. CDR3 in DNA: TGCGCCAGCAGCTTGGGAGTTGCAGAAGATCTGCGGTTCTTC. It specifies CASSLGVAEDLRFF.